The 14 T cell receptor beta chains listed next were all sequenced from one sample in a study of human T cells and chemical hapten exposure. One entry per CDR3 protein, called by TCRdb with MiXCR from the RACE reads. Of about 170,000 distinct CDR3 sequences listed, about a quarter are singletons. The time point denotes: patch test 3, about 24 weeks after DPC sensitization. The treatment here: therapeutic diphenylcyclopropenone sensitization with weekly scalp DPC. The source material was whole blood, sampled in connection with sensitization to the hapten diphenylcyclopropenone (DPC). Receptors were obtained from a woman between 18 and 29 years old with alopecia areata. Some clones in this sample may be carry-over from other donors' samples.

The chain recombines TRBV10-2 with TRBJ1-1, with a tentative D call TRBD1 (5 bases). Germline CDR1 reads WSHSY; CDR2 reads SAAADI. The germline V and J ends were trimmed by 2 bases and 1 base, with 11 bases remaining between them. The CDR3 extends over 15 amino acids. The CDR3 region is CASSEGASRNTEAFF. CDR3 DNA sequence: TGCGCCAGCAGTGAGGGGGCATCCAGGAACACTGAAGCTTTCTTT.

The rearrangement uses TRBV5-1 and TRBJ2-7; D is unclear. This CDR3 is 13 amino acids long. V was cut by 4 bases and J by 4 bases, with 12 bases left in between. From germline, CDR1 is SGHRS and CDR2 YFSETQ. CDR3 in amino acids: CASSPDSRYEQYF. The CDR3 DNA reads TGCGCCAGCAGCCCGGATTCACGTTACGAGCAGTACTTC.

This chain uses TRBV5-4 with TRBJ2-3; a possible D gene is TRBD2 (6 bases). The V gene lost 2 bases and the J gene lost 0 bases, with 10 bases spanning the gap. CDR1 is SGHNT and CDR2 is YYREEE in the germline V gene (reference sequence). The length of the CDR3 is 15 residues. CDR3 bases: TGTGCCAGCAGCTTAACGGGGGTTAGCACAGATACGCAGTATTTT. Translating gives CASSLTGVSTDTQYF.

This chain uses TRBV9 with TRBJ2-2, with TRBD1 matching over 7 bases. Germline lookup yields CDR1 SGDLS and CDR2 YYNGEE. V lost 3 bases, J lost 2 bases, and 10 bases stayed unmatched. The CDR3 covers 17 residues. The CDR3 loop is CASSAIKTGINTGELFF. The CDR3 DNA follows: TGTGCCAGCAGCGCAATCAAGACAGGGATTAACACCGGGGAGCTGTTTTTT.

The chain couples TRBV7-2 to TRBJ2-7; TRBD1 agrees at 9 bases. The CDR3 covers 14 residues. J lost 4 bases, V lost 4 bases, and 5 bases had no gene match. Per the germline V gene, CDR1 is SGHTA and CDR2 is FQGNSA. CDR3 sequence (DNA): TGTGCCAGCAGCTCCCAGACAGGGGGGTACGAGCAGTACTTC. Translation: CASSSQTGGYEQYF. The variable domain in full, with the rest retrieved from reference TRBV7-2 and TRBJ2-7, is GAGVSQSPSNKVTEKGKDVELRCDPISGHTALYWYRQSLGQGLEFLIYFQGNSAPDKSGLPSDRFSAERTGGSVSTLTIQRTQQEDSAVYLCASSSQTGGYEQYFGPGTRLTVT.

This clonotype turned up a few times. The rearrangement joins TRBV14 to TRBJ2-1; a possible D gene is TRBD2 (6 bases). Trimming stripped 2 bases from V and 5 bases from J, with 13 bases between. CDR1 and CDR2 (germline): SGHDN, FVKESK. The CDR3 is 15 amino acids. The CDR3 protein is CASSQSAGLNNEQFF. CDR3 coding DNA: TGTGCCAGCAGCCAATCGGCGGGACTTAACAATGAGCAGTTCTTC. The whole variable domain, remainder taken from reference TRBV14 and TRBJ2-1, is EAGVTQFPSHSVIEKGQTVTLRCDPISGHDNLYWYRRVMGKEIKFLLHFVKESKQDESGMPNNRFLAERTGGTYSTLKVQPAELEDSGVYFCASSQSAGLNNEQFFGPGTRLTVL.

This sequence joins TRBV4-1 and TRBJ2-7, with D possibly called TRBD1 or TRBD2 (5 bases each). The V and J ends lost 2 bases and 6 bases respectively, with 20 bases between them. CDR1 MGHRA and CDR2 YSYEKL come from the germline V gene. The CDR3 covers 16 residues. CDR3 nucleotides: TGCGCCAGCAGCCAACACTCCATTCTTGGGGGTTCCGAGCAGTACTTC. As protein: CASSQHSILGGSEQYF.

This rearrangement joins TRBV3-1 to TRBJ2-7, with a weak D call TRBD2 (6 bases). The V gene's germline CDR1 is LGHDT and CDR2 YNNKEL (reference sequence). V lost 0 bases and J lost 6, with 15 bases in between. The length of the CDR3 is 15 residues. CDR3 in DNA: TGTGCCAGCAGCCAAGACCCCGGGAGTCTTTTCGAGCAGTACTTC. Protein sequence: CASSQDPGSLFEQYF.

This sequence joins TRBV2 and TRBJ2-7, with D possibly being TRBD2 (5 bases). The germline V gene encodes CDR1 SNHLY and CDR2 FYNNEI. Trimming cost V 7 bases and J 3 bases, with 16 bases left between them. There are 14 residues in the CDR3. The CDR3 DNA reads TGTGCCAGCACCTCCCCAGCCCGGGGCTACGAGCAGTACTTC. Amino acid sequence: CASTSPARGYEQYF.

The chain recombines TRBV4-3 with TRBJ2-7; tentative D call: TRBD1 (5 bases). CDR3 size: 14 residues. Looked up from germline, CDR1 is LGHNA and CDR2 is YSLEER. Trimming took 1 base from V and 2 from J, leaving 9 bases between them. CDR3 bases: TGCGCCAGCAGCCAAGTGCAGGGCCCCTACGAGCAGTACTTC. It is translated as CASSQVQGPYEQYF.

This clonotype was detected a few times. This chain links TRBV14 with TRBJ2-2; D is ambiguous. The CDR3 extends over 15 amino acids. V was clipped by 6 bases and J by 5 bases, with 16 bases between them. Germline-derived CDR1 and CDR2 are SGHDN and FVKESK. The CDR3 nucleotides are TGTGCCAGCAGTGGAATCGTATTGGGTACCGGGGAGCTGTTTTTT. It is translated as CASSGIVLGTGELFF.

This clonotype was counted a few times. The genes are TRBV7-3 and TRBJ2-3; 7 bases are shared with TRBD1. This CDR3 region has 15 residues. With V trimmed by 0 bases and J by 4 bases, 4 bases remained unmatched. The germline gives CDR1 SGHTA, CDR2 FQGTGA. CDR3 amino acids: CASSLTVTGSDTQYF. CDR3 bases: TGTGCCAGCAGCTTAACTGTGACAGGGTCAGATACGCAGTATTTT.

The V call is TRBV4-3, the J call TRBJ2-7, with a weak D call TRBD1 (6 bases). CDR3 length equals 14 residues. Trimming removed 2 bases at V and 6 bases at J, with 14 bases between. Germline V gene sequence: CDR1 LGHNA, CDR2 YSLEER. The CDR3 is CASSQIDRRSEQYF. The CDR3, as DNA: TGCGCCAGCAGCCAAATCGACAGGAGGAGCGAGCAGTACTTC.

The V call is TRBV4-3, the J call TRBJ2-1, with 8 bases matching TRBD2. The V gene end was trimmed by 0 bases and the J gene end by 13 bases; junction bases not matched to a gene: 5. In germline, CDR1 is LGHNA, CDR2 YSLEER. This CDR3 has 13 residues. CDR3 nucleotides: TGCGCCAGCAGCCAAGATGGTAGCGGGGAACAGTTCTTC. Residues: CASSQDGSGEQFF.